This record concerns one T cell receptor beta chain sequence. Methods used by the authors: Scientists estimated how many nucleated cells there were by amplifying reference gene primers. Libraries were prepared by immunoSEQ multiplex PCR; TCRdb keeps only in-frame clonotypes and omits some of them. The V and J calls and clone size are taken from that table; D and trimming were inferred from the DNA. This table has roughly 380,000 clones, 81% appearing once. Germline V gene lookup returns CDR1 MNHEY and CDR2 SVGAGI. The CDR3 sequence is 14 residues long. Unmatched junction bases numbered 12, after V lost 11 bases and J lost 6 bases. The data originate from a study of blood T cell repertoires in COVID-19. Study-wide context: Sources were T cells, B-cell-depleted T cells, or PBMCs; the material itself was cDNA or gDNA.

The source material was peripheral blood. The gene calls are TRBV6-5 and TRBJ2-1; 8 bases are shared with TRBD1. This sequence originates from a human donor with acute or convalescent COVID-19. The donor label of this sample is uncertain. The CDR3 DNA is TGTGCCTCCGATAACAGGGGGTGGGTCAATGAGCAGTTCTTC. Protein: CASDNRGWVNEQFF.